Shown below are 23 T cell receptor beta chains from a single sample sequenced in a study of T cells in Graves' hyperthyroidism and ophthalmopathy. Researchers amplified the TCR beta CDR3 regions from RNA transcripts. With the HTBI primer set, the TCR CDR3 went through a first round of RT-PCR. TCRdb called the multiplex PCR reads again in MiXCR, with one record for every CDR3 protein. The table lists around 420,000 distinct CDR3 sequences, around 15% of them singletons, with 5% to 6% in the top ten. What was sequenced was blood. These receptors came from a woman between 18 and 29 years old with Graves' hyperthyroidism.

The J gene is TRBJ1-2, the V gene TRBV6-1, with 7 positions matching TRBD1. The CDR3 sequence is 12 residues long. V gave up 5 bases and J gave up 8 bases; unmatched junction bases: 5. CDR1 and CDR2 from the germline V gene are MNHNS and SASEGT. The DNA for the CDR3 is TGTGCCAGCAGTCGACAGGGCTGGGGCTACACCTTC. It translates to CASSRQGWGYTF.

This clonotype came up a few times. The chain uses TRBV28 and TRBJ2-7; D perhaps matches TRBD1 (5 bases). The CDR3 length is 13 residues. The V gene lost 7 bases and the J gene lost 6 bases, with 16 bases spanning the gap. Per the germline V gene, CDR1 is MDHEN and CDR2 is SYDVKM. The DNA of the CDR3 is TGTGCCAGCACTAGGGGTGGCGGCTCCGAGCAGTACTTC. It codes for CASTRGGGSEQYF.

Many counts were recorded for this clonotype. The rearrangement links TRBV27 to TRBJ2-7, with TRBD1 identical over 11 bases. V dropped 4 bases and J dropped 7; count of bases not matched to a gene: 9. This CDR3 is built from 15 residues. Germline lookup yields CDR1 MNHEY and CDR2 SMNVEV (reference sequence). This CDR3 is CASSSGTGGAWEQYF. The CDR3 DNA reads TGTGCCAGCAGTTCGGGGACAGGGGGTGCGTGGGAGCAGTACTTC.

This clonotype was seen many times. V gene TRBV30 combines with J gene TRBJ2-2, with no clear D. The germline CDR1 and CDR2 sequences are GTSNPN and SVGIG (reference sequence). V was trimmed by 3 bases and J by 2 bases, leaving 7 bases between them. The CDR3 has 13 residues. CDR3 protein: CAWSRDNTGELFF. The CDR3 DNA sequence: TGTGCCTGGAGCAGAGATAACACCGGGGAGCTGTTTTTT.

This clonotype was observed many times. The chain uses TRBV5-1 and TRBJ2-7; 9 nucleotides match TRBD1. The CDR3 runs to 14 residues. The junction had 7 bases not matched to a gene; V was cut back by 4 bases and J by 5 bases. The germline V gene encodes CDR1 SGHRS and CDR2 YFSETQ. DNA of the CDR3: TGCGCCAGCAGCCAGGGACAGGGACCCCACGAGCAGTACTTC. It is translated as CASSQGQGPHEQYF.

This clonotype came up many times. The gene calls are TRBV25-1 and TRBJ2-7, with a possible D match to TRBD2 (6 bases). There are 14 residues in the CDR3. Between the trimmed V and J ends, which lost 5 bases and 6 bases, there was a span of 17 bases. Looked up from germline, CDR1 is MGHDK and CDR2 is SYGVNS. This CDR3 reads CASSLMDGSGEQYF. The DNA of the CDR3 is TGTGCCAGCAGTCTTATGGACGGGAGTGGCGAGCAGTACTTC.

V is TRBV30 and J is TRBJ2-7; 8 bases map to TRBD1. Per germline, CDR1 GTSNPN and CDR2 SVGIG (reference sequence). Trimming cost V 1 base and J 5 bases; bases outside gene matches: 4. The CDR3 consists of 13 residues. The CDR3: CAWSAGTGDEQYF. For the CDR3, the DNA is TGTGCCTGGAGTGCCGGGACAGGCGACGAGCAGTACTTC.

The rearrangement links TRBV4-1 to TRBJ2-7, with D possibly TRBD2 on 6 matching bases. There are 16 residues in the CDR3. Germline V CDR1 and CDR2: MGHRA, YSYEKL. The V and J ends lost 1 base and 0 bases respectively, with 13 bases between them. This CDR3 reads CASSQGWGESSYEQYF. The CDR3 DNA sequence: TGCGCCAGCAGCCAAGGGTGGGGGGAGTCCTCCTACGAGCAGTACTTC.

This clonotype has ten or more counts. The chain has TRBV7-6 and TRBJ1-1; no clear D. The CDR3 totals 13 residues. Germline CDR1 reads SGHVS; CDR2 reads FNYEAQ. The V end lost 3 bases, the J end lost 3 bases, and 8 bases lay between the germline ends. DNA of the CDR3: TGTGCCAGCAGCTTTGGAACTGACACTGAAGCTTTCTTT. This encodes CASSFGTDTEAFF. The complete variable domain, with remaining parts taken from reference TRBV7-6 and TRBJ1-1, reads GAGVSQSPRYKVTKRGQDVALRCDPISGHVSLYWYRQALGQGPEFLTYFNYEAQQDKSGLPNDRFSAERPEGSISTLTIQRTEQRDSAMYRCASSFGTDTEAFFGQGTRLTVV.

This clonotype was seen a few times. The gene calls are TRBV19 and TRBJ1-5; no clear D. Germline values: CDR1 LNHDA, CDR2 SQIVND (reference sequence). The CDR3 loop spans 14 amino acids. V shed 5 bases and J shed 6 bases, with 14 bases lying between them. The CDR3: CASSLPGLGQPQHF. In nucleotides, the CDR3 is TGTGCCAGTAGTCTTCCGGGGTTGGGTCAGCCCCAGCATTTT. The full variable domain, with the rest looked up from reference TRBV19 and TRBJ1-5, is DGGITQSPKYLFRKEGQNVTLSCEQNLNHDAMYWYRQDPGQGLRLIYYSQIVNDFQKGDIAEGYSVSREKKESFPLTVTSAQKNPTAFYLCASSLPGLGQPQHFGDGTRLSIL.

This clonotype has at least ten counts. V is TRBV3-1 and J is TRBJ1-4; no clear D. CDR3 length: 15 residues. V lost 2 bases, J lost 5 bases, and 12 bases lay in between. Germline values: CDR1 LGHDT, CDR2 YNNKEL (reference sequence). The CDR3: CASSQQNQRNEKLFF. In DNA, the CDR3 is TGTGCCAGCAGCCAACAGAACCAACGGAATGAAAAACTGTTTTTT.

This clonotype was counted many times. The rearrangement joins TRBV6-2 or TRBV6-3 to TRBJ2-7, with 10 bases fitting TRBD2. V trimming: 4 bases; J trimming: 2 bases; junction bases outside the gene matches: 8. The CDR3 is 16 residues long. CDR1 and CDR2 (germline): MNHEY, SVGEGT. The CDR3 here is CASSLSQREGTYEQYF. CDR3 DNA: TGTGCCAGCAGTTTAAGCCAGCGGGAGGGAACCTACGAGCAGTACTTC.

This clonotype was seen ten or more times. The V call is TRBV28, the J call TRBJ2-1, with TRBD2 matching 7 bases. Looked up from germline, CDR1 is MDHEN and CDR2 is SYDVKM. The V and J ends lost 1 base and 7 bases, in that order; junction bases with no gene match: 10. The length of the CDR3 is 16 residues. CDR3: CASSLLSGGSVNEQFF. The CDR3 region has the DNA TGTGCCAGCAGTTTATTAAGTGGCGGGAGTGTTAATGAGCAGTTCTTC.

This clonotype was seen at least ten times. The V and J genes are TRBV6-1 and TRBJ1-5, with 7 bases matching TRBD1. The CDR3 contains 15 residues. CDR1 and CDR2 from the germline V gene are MNHNS and SASEGT. Unmatched junction bases numbered 6, after V lost 5 bases and J lost 2 bases. CDR3 in amino acids: CASSNRDSGNQPQHF. The DNA of the CDR3 is TGTGCCAGCAGTAACCGGGACAGCGGCAATCAGCCCCAGCATTTT.

There are many counts of this clonotype. This sequence joins TRBV5-1 and TRBJ2-7; 11 positions agree with TRBD1. The CDR3 loop spans 14 amino acids. J gave up 6 bases and V 6 bases, and 8 bases lay outside the gene matches. Germline V gene data show CDR1 as SGHRS and CDR2 as YFSETQ. The CDR3 coding sequence is TGCGCCAGCATGCCGGGACAGGGGGTCGGCGAGCAGTACTTC. This codes for CASMPGQGVGEQYF.

The V and J genes are TRBV20-1 and TRBJ2-7; the D call may be TRBD1 or TRBD2 (5 bases each). The length of the CDR3 is 15 residues. Trimming pared 5 bases from V and 6 bases from J, leaving 23 bases between. The germline gives CDR1 DFQATT, CDR2 SNEGSKA (reference sequence). DNA of the CDR3: TGCAGTGCTGCACCCCCGGGACCGGTCCTCGCCGAGCAGTACTTC. Amino acids: CSAAPPGPVLAEQYF.

The sample holds one count of this clonotype. The V gene is TRBV14, the J gene TRBJ2-5; 11 bases line up with TRBD2. Germline trimming cut 5 bases from V and 13 bases from J; bases unmatched to any gene: 9. This CDR3 comprises 13 residues. Germline-derived CDR1 and CDR2 are SGHDN and FVKESK. The DNA for the CDR3 is TGTGCCAGCAGCGCCGGGACTAGCGGCCTCCGGTACTTC. Its translation is CASSAGTSGLRYF.

This clonotype was observed many times. The gene calls are TRBV2 and TRBJ1-1; 10 positions agree with TRBD1. With 11 bases clipped from V and 10 bases from J, the junction kept 7 bases outside the gene matches. CDR1 and CDR2 from the germline V gene are SNHLY and FYNNEI. This CDR3 comprises 11 residues. The DNA of the CDR3 is TGTGCCGCAACGGGACAGGGGATAGCTTTCTTT. Translating gives CAATGQGIAFF.

This clonotype came up a few times. The genes are TRBV6-6 and TRBJ2-2; D gene unclear. Germline V gene sequence: CDR1 MNHNY, CDR2 SVGAGI (reference sequence). This CDR3 spans 12 amino acids. Trimming removed 2 bases at V and 6 bases at J, with 4 bases between. The CDR3 sequence: CASSYRAGELFF. CDR3 bases: TGTGCCAGCAGTTACAGGGCCGGGGAGCTGTTTTTT.

The sample holds many counts of this clonotype. The rearrangement uses TRBV6-4 and TRBJ2-1, with 10 nucleotides matching TRBD2. V gave up 3 bases and J gave up 9 bases; unmatched junction bases: 8. CDR3 length: 15 amino acids. Germline CDR1 MRHNA, CDR2 SNTAGT. The CDR3 here is CASSEPAGGPSEQFF. Here the CDR3 DNA reads TGTGCCAGCAGTGAACCAGCGGGAGGGCCGAGTGAGCAGTTCTTC.

The chain is built from TRBV4-2 and TRBJ1-5; 8 bases align to TRBD1. J lost 6 bases, V lost 3 bases, and 7 bases had no gene match. Germline CDR1 LGHNA, CDR2 YNFKEQ. CDR3 length: 15 amino acids. CDR3 loop: CASSQVTGEVQPQHF. The CDR3, as DNA: TGTGCCAGCAGCCAGGTGACAGGGGAGGTTCAGCCCCAGCATTTT.

The chain has TRBV6-2 or TRBV6-3 and TRBJ1-1, with D hard to call. The ends were cut back, 0 bases at V and 0 bases at J, with 11 bases in the middle. Germline V lookup: CDR1 MNHEY, CDR2 SVGEGT. CDR3 size: 16 residues. CDR3 loop: CASSYSATSMNTEAFF. CDR3 in DNA: TGTGCCAGCAGTTACTCGGCGACAAGCATGAACACTGAAGCTTTCTTT.

The table lists this clonotype with a few counts. The chain carries TRBV15 and TRBJ1-2, with D possibly TRBD1 on 6 matching bases. V lost 0 bases and J lost 5, with 13 bases in between. Germline lookup yields CDR1 LNHNV and CDR2 YYDKDF (reference sequence). The CDR3 runs 15 residues. CDR3 sequence (DNA): TGTGCCACCAGCAGAGATGAGGAGGGGGGGTATGGCTACACCTTC. Translated, it gives CATSRDEEGGYGYTF.